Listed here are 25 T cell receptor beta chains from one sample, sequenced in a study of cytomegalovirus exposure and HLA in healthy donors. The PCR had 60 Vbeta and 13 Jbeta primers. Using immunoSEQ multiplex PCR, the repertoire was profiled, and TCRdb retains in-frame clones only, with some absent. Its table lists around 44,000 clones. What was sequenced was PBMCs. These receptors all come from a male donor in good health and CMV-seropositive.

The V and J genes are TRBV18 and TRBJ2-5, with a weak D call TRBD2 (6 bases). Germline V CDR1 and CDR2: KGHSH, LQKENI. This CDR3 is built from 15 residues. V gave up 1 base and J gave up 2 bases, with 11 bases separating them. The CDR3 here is CASSPRSGLQETQYF. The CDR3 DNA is TGTGCCAGCTCACCACGGAGCGGGTTGCAAGAGACCCAGTACTTC.

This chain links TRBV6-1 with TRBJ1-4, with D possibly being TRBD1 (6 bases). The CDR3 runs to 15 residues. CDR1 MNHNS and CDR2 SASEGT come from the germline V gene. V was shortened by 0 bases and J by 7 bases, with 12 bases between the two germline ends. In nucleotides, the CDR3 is TGTGCCAGCAGTGAAGCGGGGGGGCGCGGTGAAAAACTGTTTTTT. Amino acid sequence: CASSEAGGRGEKLFF.

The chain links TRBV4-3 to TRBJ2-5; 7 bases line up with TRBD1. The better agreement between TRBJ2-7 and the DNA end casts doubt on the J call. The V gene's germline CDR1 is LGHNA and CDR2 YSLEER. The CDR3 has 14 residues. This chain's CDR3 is CASSQNRGSYEQYF. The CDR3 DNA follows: TGCGCCAGCAGCCAGAACAGGGGTTCCTACGAGCAGTACTTC.

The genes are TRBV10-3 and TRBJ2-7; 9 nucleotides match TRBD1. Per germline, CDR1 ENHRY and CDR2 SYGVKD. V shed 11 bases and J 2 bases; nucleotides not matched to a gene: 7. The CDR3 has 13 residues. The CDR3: CAGSDRGPYEQYF. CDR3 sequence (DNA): TGTGCCGGCTCGGACAGGGGCCCCTACGAGCAGTACTTC.

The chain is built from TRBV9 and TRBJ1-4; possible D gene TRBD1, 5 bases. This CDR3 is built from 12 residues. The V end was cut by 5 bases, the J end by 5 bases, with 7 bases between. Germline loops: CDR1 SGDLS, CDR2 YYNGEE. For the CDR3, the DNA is TGTGCCAGCAGTCCAGGGAATGAAAAACTGTTTTTT. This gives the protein CASSPGNEKLFF.

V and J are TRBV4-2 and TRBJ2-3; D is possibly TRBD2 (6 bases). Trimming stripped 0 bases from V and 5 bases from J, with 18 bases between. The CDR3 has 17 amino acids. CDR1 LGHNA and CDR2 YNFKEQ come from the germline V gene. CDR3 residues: CASSQDLGRGLGDTQYF. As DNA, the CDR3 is TGTGCCAGCAGCCAAGATCTTGGGCGGGGCCTGGGAGATACGCAGTATTTT.

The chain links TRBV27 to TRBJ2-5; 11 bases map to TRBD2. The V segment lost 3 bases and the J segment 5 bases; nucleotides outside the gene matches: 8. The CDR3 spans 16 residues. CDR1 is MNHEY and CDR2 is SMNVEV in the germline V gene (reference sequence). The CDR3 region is CASSFGSGGAGETQYF. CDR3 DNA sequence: TGTGCCAGCAGTTTCGGTAGCGGGGGGGCAGGGGAGACCCAGTACTTC.

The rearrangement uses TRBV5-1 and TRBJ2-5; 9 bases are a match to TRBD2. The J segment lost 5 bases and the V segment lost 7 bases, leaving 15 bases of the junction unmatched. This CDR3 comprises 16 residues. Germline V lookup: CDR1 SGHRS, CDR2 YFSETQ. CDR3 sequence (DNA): TGCGCCAGCTACTCAGGGGCTGCGGGGGGGCCGGAGACCCAGTACTTC. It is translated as CASYSGAAGGPETQYF.

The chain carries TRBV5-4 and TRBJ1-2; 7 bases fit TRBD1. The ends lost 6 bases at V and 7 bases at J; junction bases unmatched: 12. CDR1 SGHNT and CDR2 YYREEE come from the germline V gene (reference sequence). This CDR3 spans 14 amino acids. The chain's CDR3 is CASTEGAGPFGYTF. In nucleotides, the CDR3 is TGTGCCAGCACCGAGGGGGCAGGACCTTTTGGCTACACCTTC.

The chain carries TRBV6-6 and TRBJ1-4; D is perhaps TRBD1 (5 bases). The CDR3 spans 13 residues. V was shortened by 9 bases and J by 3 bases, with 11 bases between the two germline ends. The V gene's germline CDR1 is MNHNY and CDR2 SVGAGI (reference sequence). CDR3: CASIAGANEKLFF. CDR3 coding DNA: TGTGCCAGTATCGCGGGGGCTAATGAAAAACTGTTTTTT.

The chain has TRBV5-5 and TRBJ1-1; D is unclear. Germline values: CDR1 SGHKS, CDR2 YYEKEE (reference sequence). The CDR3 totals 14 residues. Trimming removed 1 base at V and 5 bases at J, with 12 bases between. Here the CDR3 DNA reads TGTGCCAGCAGCTTGAGAGGGCCACAGACTGAAGCTTTCTTT. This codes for CASSLRGPQTEAFF.

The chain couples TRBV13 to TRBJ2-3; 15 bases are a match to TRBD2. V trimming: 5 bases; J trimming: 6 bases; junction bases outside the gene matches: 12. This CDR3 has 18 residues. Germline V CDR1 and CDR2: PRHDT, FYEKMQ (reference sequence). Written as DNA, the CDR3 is TGTGCCAGCAGCCAGGGCCGAGGACTAGCGGGGGGGTGGGATACGCAGTATTTT. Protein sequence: CASSQGRGLAGGWDTQYF.

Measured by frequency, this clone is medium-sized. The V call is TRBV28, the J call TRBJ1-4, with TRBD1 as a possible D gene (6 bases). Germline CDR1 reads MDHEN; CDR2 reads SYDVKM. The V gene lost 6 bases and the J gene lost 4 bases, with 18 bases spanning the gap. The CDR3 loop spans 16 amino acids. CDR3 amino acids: CASSLRTGMGNEKLFF. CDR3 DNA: TGTGCCAGCAGCCTAAGAACAGGGATGGGTAATGAAAAACTGTTTTTT.

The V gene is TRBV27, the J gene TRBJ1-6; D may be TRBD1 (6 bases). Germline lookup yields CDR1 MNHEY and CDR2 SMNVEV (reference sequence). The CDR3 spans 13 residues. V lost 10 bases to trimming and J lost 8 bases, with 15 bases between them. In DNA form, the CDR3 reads TGTGCCACCAAGACAGGAGTGCATTCACCCCTCCACTTT. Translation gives CATKTGVHSPLHF.

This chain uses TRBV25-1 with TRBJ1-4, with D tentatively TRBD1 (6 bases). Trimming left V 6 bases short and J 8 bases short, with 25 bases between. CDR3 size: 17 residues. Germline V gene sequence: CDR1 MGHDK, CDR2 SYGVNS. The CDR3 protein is CASSPGGGAPAWEKLFF. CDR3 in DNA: TGTGCCAGCAGCCCAGGCGGGGGGGCGCCGGCTTGGGAAAAACTGTTTTTT.

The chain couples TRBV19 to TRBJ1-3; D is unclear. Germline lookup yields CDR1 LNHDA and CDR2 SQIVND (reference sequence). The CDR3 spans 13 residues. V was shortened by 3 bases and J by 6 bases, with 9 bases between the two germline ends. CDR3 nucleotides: TGTGCCAGTAGTATCGCGTCTCCAAACACCATATATTTT. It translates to CASSIASPNTIYF.

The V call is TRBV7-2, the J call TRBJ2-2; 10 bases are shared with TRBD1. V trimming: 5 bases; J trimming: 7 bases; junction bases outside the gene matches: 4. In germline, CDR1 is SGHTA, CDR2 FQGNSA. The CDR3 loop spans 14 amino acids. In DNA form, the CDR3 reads TGTGCCAGCAGCCCGGGACAGGGGTACGGGGAGCTGTTTTTT. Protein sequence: CASSPGQGYGELFF.

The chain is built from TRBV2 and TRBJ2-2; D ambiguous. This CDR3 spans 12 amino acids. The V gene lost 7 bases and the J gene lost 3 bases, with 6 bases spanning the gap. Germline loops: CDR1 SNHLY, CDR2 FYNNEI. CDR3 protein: CASNKYTGELFF. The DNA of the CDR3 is TGTGCCAGCAACAAATACACCGGGGAGCTGTTTTTT.

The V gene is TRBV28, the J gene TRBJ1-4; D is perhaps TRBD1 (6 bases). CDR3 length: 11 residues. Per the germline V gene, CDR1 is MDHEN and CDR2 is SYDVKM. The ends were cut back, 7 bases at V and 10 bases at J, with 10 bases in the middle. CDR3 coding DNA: TGTGCCAGCACCCGGGGGGCAAAACTGTTTTTT. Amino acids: CASTRGAKLFF.

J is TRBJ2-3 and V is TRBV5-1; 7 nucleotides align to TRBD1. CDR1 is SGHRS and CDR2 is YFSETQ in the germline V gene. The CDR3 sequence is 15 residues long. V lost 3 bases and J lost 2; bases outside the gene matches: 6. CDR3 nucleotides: TGCGCCAGCAGCTCCGGGACAGTCTTCACAGATACGCAGTATTTT. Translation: CASSSGTVFTDTQYF.

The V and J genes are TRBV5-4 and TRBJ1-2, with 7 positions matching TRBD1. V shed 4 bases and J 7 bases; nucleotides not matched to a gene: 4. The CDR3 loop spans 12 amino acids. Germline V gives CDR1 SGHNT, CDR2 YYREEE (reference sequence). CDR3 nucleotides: TGTGCCAGCAGCGGCAGGGACAGTGGCTACACCTTC. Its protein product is CASSGRDSGYTF.

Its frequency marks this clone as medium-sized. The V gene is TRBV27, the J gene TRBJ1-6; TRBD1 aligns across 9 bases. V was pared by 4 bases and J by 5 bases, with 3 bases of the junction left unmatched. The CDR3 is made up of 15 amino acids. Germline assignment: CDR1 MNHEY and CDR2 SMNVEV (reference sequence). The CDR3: CASSSWDRDNSPLHF. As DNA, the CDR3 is TGTGCCAGCAGTTCGTGGGACAGGGATAATTCACCCCTCCACTTT.

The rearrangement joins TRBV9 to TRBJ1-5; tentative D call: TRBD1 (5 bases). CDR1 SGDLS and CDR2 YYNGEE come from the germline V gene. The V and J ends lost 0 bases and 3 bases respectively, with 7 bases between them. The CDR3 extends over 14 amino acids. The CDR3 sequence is CASSVEQVNQPQHF. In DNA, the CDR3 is TGTGCCAGCAGCGTAGAACAGGTCAATCAGCCCCAGCATTTT. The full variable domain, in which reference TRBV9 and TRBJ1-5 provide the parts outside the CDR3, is DSGVTQTPKHLITATGQRVTLRCSPRSGDLSVYWYQQSLDQGLQFLIQYYNGEERAKGNILERFSAQQFPDLHSELNLSSLELGDSALYFCASSVEQVNQPQHFGDGTRLSIL.

The CDR3 DNA sequence: TGTGCCAGCAGCTCCGACACTGCCTACGAGCAGTACTTC. Protein: CASSSDTAYEQYF. This chain joins TRBV5-6 and TRBJ2-7; the D is unclear. Germline lookup yields CDR1 SGHDT and CDR2 YYEEEE. The CDR3 contains 13 residues. Trimming removed 3 bases from V and 2 bases from J, with 9 bases in between.

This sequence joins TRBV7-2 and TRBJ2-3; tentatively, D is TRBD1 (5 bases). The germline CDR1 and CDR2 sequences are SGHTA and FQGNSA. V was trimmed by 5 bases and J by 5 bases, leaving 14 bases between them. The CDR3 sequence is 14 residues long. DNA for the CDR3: TGTGCCAGCAGCCCATCCTTGGGGCAAGATACGCAGTATTTT. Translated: CASSPSLGQDTQYF.